These 22 T cell receptor beta chains share one sample of origin, sequenced in a study of persistence of HIV-infected CD4 T cells. Anti-CD3/anti-CD28 beads served as a nonspecific positive control stimulus. Responding CD4+ T cells were sorted by upregulation of both CD40 ligand and CD69. The libraries were made with immunoSEQ version 4 in survey mode. Only in-frame clones appear in the TCRdb table, and some are missing; sequencing was by immunoSEQ multiplex PCR. The sample contains about 46,000 clones, about nine tenths of which appear only once. Their antigen targets remain unknown. This specimen was CD4+ T cells sorted from PBMCs after roughly 18-hour stimulation, taken from a patient who received antiretroviral therapy. The receptors stem from an adult woman with HIV who was CMV-seropositive.

The rearrangement links TRBV7-8 to TRBJ1-2; TRBD1 is a possible D gene (6 bases). Trimming cost V 5 bases and J 0 bases, with 13 bases left between them. Looked up from germline, CDR1 is SGHVS and CDR2 is FQNEAQ. The length of the CDR3 is 15 residues. The CDR3: CASSPRGPSNYGYTF. DNA of the CDR3: TGTGCCAGCAGCCCCCGGGGGCCCTCTAACTATGGCTACACCTTC.

The CDR3 spells CASSRGTSGASTDTQYF. The CDR3 bases are TGTGCCAGCAGCAGAGGGACTAGCGGGGCTAGCACAGATACGCAGTATTTT. The chain carries TRBV7-8 and TRBJ2-3; TRBD2 aligns across 13 bases. This CDR3 spans 17 amino acids. Germline V gene lookup returns CDR1 SGHVS and CDR2 FQNEAQ. V lost 5 bases and J lost 0; bases outside the gene matches: 5.

This rearrangement joins TRBV29-1 to TRBJ2-4, with TRBD1 identical over 7 bases. This CDR3 is built from 15 residues. Germline V gene data show CDR1 as SQVTM and CDR2 as ANQGSEA. Losses at the gene ends were 1 base for V and 9 bases for J; bases not matched to a gene: 12. CDR3 coding DNA: TGCAGCGTTGAAGGAGCAGGGGGTTTGTGGGGCATTCAGTACTTC. This sequence encodes CSVEGAGGLWGIQYF. Full variable domain (outside the CDR3, taken from reference TRBV29-1 and TRBJ2-4): SAVISQKPSRDICQRGTSLTIQCQVDSQVTMMFWYRQQPGQSLTLIATANQGSEATYESGFVIDKFPISRPNLTFSTLTVSNMSPEDSSIYLCSVEGAGGLWGIQYFGAGTRLSVL.

The rearrangement uses TRBV24-1 and TRBJ2-7, with 8 bases identical to TRBD1. Germline values: CDR1 KGHDR, CDR2 SFDVKD. This CDR3 region has 16 residues. V lost 5 bases, J lost 2 bases, and 10 bases stayed unmatched. In nucleotides, the CDR3 is TGTGCCACCAGTGGCGCACCCGGGACAGGACCCTACGAGCAGTACTTC. Protein product: CATSGAPGTGPYEQYF.

V usage is TRBV5-4 and J usage is TRBJ2-7, with D unclear. The length of the CDR3 is 12 residues. The ends were cut back, 2 bases at V and 0 bases at J, with 3 bases in the middle. The germline V gene encodes CDR1 SGHNT and CDR2 YYREEE (reference sequence). DNA for the CDR3: TGTGCCAGCAGCTTCGACTCCTACGAGCAGTACTTC. Translated, it gives CASSFDSYEQYF.

This clone came up once. This rearrangement joins TRBV29-1 to TRBJ2-1, with 10 nucleotides matching TRBD1. The germline gives CDR1 SQVTM, CDR2 ANQGSEA. Unmatched junction bases numbered 7, after V lost 2 bases and J lost 6 bases. There are 15 residues in the CDR3. The CDR3 DNA reads TGCAGCGTTGAAAAGGGGACAGGGGCCGGCAATGAGCAGTTCTTC. It translates to CSVEKGTGAGNEQFF.

The rearrangement links TRBV7-2 to TRBJ2-7; 13 bases align to TRBD2. Germline trimming cut 5 bases from V and 2 bases from J; bases unmatched to any gene: 3. Germline-derived CDR1 and CDR2 are SGHTA and FQGNSA. The CDR3 extends over 15 amino acids. CDR3 sequence reads: CASSRTSGSPYEQYF. Written as DNA, the CDR3 is TGTGCCAGCAGCAGGACTAGCGGGAGCCCCTACGAGCAGTACTTC.

This chain uses TRBV7-6 with TRBJ1-1; the D gene is possibly TRBD1 (6 bases). The CDR3 is 15 residues long. Trimming shortened V by 4 bases and J by 1 base, and 13 bases separated the two germline ends. CDR1 SGHVS and CDR2 FNYEAQ come from the germline V gene. CDR3 bases: TGTGCCAGCAGCTACCTCGGGACAACGAACACTGAAGCTTTCTTT. Its protein product is CASSYLGTTNTEAFF. The full variable domain, in which reference TRBV7-6 and TRBJ1-1 provide the parts outside the CDR3, is GAGVSQSPRYKVTKRGQDVALRCDPISGHVSLYWYRQALGQGPEFLTYFNYEAQQDKSGLPNDRFSAERPEGSISTLTIQRTEQRDSAMYRCASSYLGTTNTEAFFGQGTRLTVV.

The rearrangement links TRBV9 to TRBJ2-5; TRBD2 matches 12 bases. The CDR3 contains 16 residues. V lost 3 bases and J lost 4; bases outside the gene matches: 7. CDR1 and CDR2 from the germline V gene are SGDLS and YYNGEE. The CDR3 DNA reads TGTGCCAGCAGCGGTTCTAGCGGGGGGGGAGGAGAGACCCAGTACTTC. Translating gives CASSGSSGGGGETQYF.

The chain couples TRBV30 to TRBJ1-1; D may be TRBD1 (6 bases). CDR1 is GTSNPN, CDR2 SVGIG, per germline (reference sequence). V was cut by 5 bases and J by 4 bases, with 14 bases left in between. The CDR3 consists of 13 residues. CDR3 loop: CAWDLRGFTEAFF. CDR3 in DNA: TGTGCCTGGGATCTCAGGGGATTCACTGAAGCTTTCTTT.

This clone came up once. This chain connects TRBV7-2 to TRBJ2-7; a possible D gene is TRBD1 (6 bases). V dropped 5 bases and J dropped 7 bases, with 21 bases sitting between them. From germline, CDR1 is SGHTA and CDR2 FQGNSA. The CDR3 spans 15 residues. The CDR3 DNA sequence: TGTGCCAGCAGCCCGGGACAAGGCAAAGGAGTAGAGCAGTACTTC. This gives the protein CASSPGQGKGVEQYF.

This rearrangement joins TRBV3-1 (or the pseudogene TRBV3-2) to TRBJ2-3; TRBD2 agrees at 13 bases. Germline CDR1 LGHDT, CDR2 YNNKEL (reference sequence). CDR3 size: 18 residues. J was trimmed by 0 bases and V by 4 bases; bases with no gene match: 7. The CDR3 region is CASSPRLAGGTSTDTQYF. The CDR3 bases are TGTGCCAGCAGCCCTCGACTAGCGGGAGGCACTAGCACAGATACGCAGTATTTT.

This chain links TRBV18 with TRBJ2-3; D is uncertain. CDR1 is KGHSH and CDR2 is LQKENI in the germline V gene. The CDR3 consists of 16 residues. V was pared by 0 bases and J by 0 bases, with 10 bases between. The CDR3 region has the DNA TGTGCCAGCTCACCACCGGGGATTTTGAGCACAGATACGCAGTATTTT. Its translation: CASSPPGILSTDTQYF.

This chain uses TRBV18 with TRBJ1-4; D ambiguous. CDR3 size: 15 residues. Germline V gives CDR1 KGHSH, CDR2 LQKENI. Trimming stripped 3 bases from V and 8 bases from J, with 16 bases between. CDR3 DNA sequence: TGTGCCAGCTCACCGTCCCGGGCCACTGAGGAAAAACTGTTTTTT. Translation: CASSPSRATEEKLFF.

This chain uses TRBV7-2 with TRBJ2-4; D possibly corresponds to TRBD2 (6 bases). Germline CDR1 is SGHTA and CDR2 is FQGNSA. The CDR3 sequence is 17 residues long. V was pared by 3 bases and J by 15 bases, with 30 bases between. The CDR3 protein is CASSFPVGGRSPPFRYF. The CDR3 nucleotides read TGTGCCAGCAGCTTCCCTGTTGGGGGGAGATCCCCCCCCTTCAGGTACTTC. The whole variable domain, filled in from reference TRBV7-2 and TRBJ2-4, reads GAGVSQSPSNKVTEKGKDVELRCDPISGHTALYWYRQSLGQGLEFLIYFQGNSAPDKSGLPSDRFSAERTGGSVSTLTIQRTQQEDSAVYLCASSFPVGGRSPPFRYFGAGTRLSVL.

The CDR3 sequence: CASSTGQGLGLGQPQHF. The DNA for the CDR3 is TGTGCCAGCAGTACGGGACAGGGTCTGGGCCTGGGGCAGCCCCAGCATTTT. The genes are TRBV28 and TRBJ1-5; 9 positions match TRBD1. This CDR3 spans 17 amino acids. The trim removed 5 bases at V and 7 bases at J, leaving 15 bases unmatched. Germline V gene data show CDR1 as MDHEN and CDR2 as SYDVKM.

The V and J genes are TRBV24-1 and TRBJ2-1; D ambiguous. Looked up from germline, CDR1 is KGHDR and CDR2 is SFDVKD. CDR3 length: 13 amino acids. The V gene lost 2 bases and the J gene lost 6 bases, with 7 bases spanning the gap. The CDR3: CATSDSPRNEQFF. The CDR3 nucleotides read TGTGCCACCAGTGATTCCCCCCGCAATGAGCAGTTCTTC.

V is TRBV19 and J is TRBJ1-2, with TRBD1 matching 7 bases. V was pared by 4 bases and J by 6 bases, with 8 bases of the junction left unmatched. Germline V CDR1 and CDR2: LNHDA, SQIVND (reference sequence). The CDR3 runs 14 residues. The CDR3 coding sequence is TGTGCCAGTAGTACCCGACAGGGAAACGATGGCTACACCTTC. Residues: CASSTRQGNDGYTF.

The sample holds a few counts of this clone. The rearrangement uses TRBV4-1 and TRBJ2-7; a weak D match, TRBD2 (6 bases). This CDR3 has 13 residues. Germline-derived CDR1 and CDR2 are MGHRA and YSYEKL. Trimming took off 3 bases at V and 2 bases at J, with 8 bases between the two ends. Written as DNA, the CDR3 is TGCGCCAGCAGCCAGCCGGGGGCCTACGAGCAGTACTTC. Protein product: CASSQPGAYEQYF.

This clone was recorded a few times. The chain carries TRBV19 and TRBJ1-6; 9 nucleotides match TRBD1. The CDR3 is made up of 14 amino acids. Per the germline V gene, CDR1 is LNHDA and CDR2 is SQIVND (reference sequence). V was pared by 5 bases and J by 10 bases, with 6 bases of the junction left unmatched. The CDR3 region has the DNA TGTGCCAGTAGTCCCACCGGACAGGGGTCACCCCTCCACTTT. Its protein is CASSPTGQGSPLHF.

The chain links TRBV20-1 to TRBJ2-1, with D possibly being TRBD1 (6 bases). The CDR3 is 11 residues long. Germline V gene sequence: CDR1 DFQATT, CDR2 SNEGSKA (reference sequence). Trimming removed 7 bases from V and 9 bases from J, with 13 bases in between. The CDR3 spells CSGIQGTEQFF. The CDR3 nucleotides read TGCAGTGGGATACAGGGAACTGAGCAGTTCTTC.

V usage is TRBV12-5 and J usage is TRBJ2-7, with D possibly called TRBD1 or TRBD2 (6 bases each). CDR1 LGHNT and CDR2 FRNRAP come from the germline V gene. The CDR3 consists of 14 residues. Between the trimmed V and J ends, which lost 5 bases and 2 bases, there was a span of 13 bases. DNA of the CDR3: TGTGCTAGTGGTCCGCAGAGGGGGGCCTACGAGCAGTACTTC. Translating it yields CASGPQRGAYEQYF.